The entry that follows covers one T cell receptor (beta chain) sequence. These data are taken from a study of blood T cell repertoires in COVID-19. Trimming took 3 bases from V and 6 from J; bases not matched to a gene: 5. The V gene's germline CDR1 is LNHDA and CDR2 SQIVND (reference sequence). The CDR3 covers 15 residues. TCRdb keeps only in-frame clones here, not all; method: immunoSEQ multiplex PCR. The sample comprises roughly 150,000 clones, around 82% of which are singletons, and approximately 2% rests with the top ten. This clonotype originated in an elderly woman with acute or convalescent COVID-19. The specimen sequenced was peripheral blood. The chain is built from TRBV19 and TRBJ1-4; 9 bases fit TRBD1. This CDR3 reads CASSILRTGDEKLFF. For the CDR3, the DNA is TGTGCCAGTAGTATTCTCAGGACAGGGGATGAAAAACTGTTTTTT.